This passage covers 8 T cell receptor beta chains from one sample sequenced in a study of Ad26.COV2.S vaccination and SARS-CoV-2 variants. Treatment noted: approximately 18 received Ad26.COV2.S at low or high dose, single or two shots; about five received placebo; per-sample allocation not given. Specimens were obtained on day 63 following the first vaccine or placebo injection. Sequencing used immunoSEQ multiplex PCR; TCRdb keeps in-frame clones, though not all of them. The sample consists of roughly 400,000 clones, around 90% of them appearing once. The sample consisted of peripheral blood, taken in a trial of Ad26.COV2.S vaccine versus placebo. Every receptor here comes from a person aged 18-60 years who received the Ad26.COV2.S COVID-19 vaccine or a placebo.

The V call is TRBV27, the J call TRBJ2-7; possibly TRBD2 for D (7 bases). Germline V gene lookup returns CDR1 MNHEY and CDR2 SMNVEV (reference sequence). The ends were cut back, 4 bases at V and 0 bases at J, with 16 bases in the middle. The CDR3 consists of 16 residues. CDR3 DNA sequence: TGTGCCAGCAGTTCCACCGGGGGGCCTAGCTCCTACGAGCAGTACTTC. Its translation: CASSSTGGPSSYEQYF.

The count of this clone is one. The chain recombines TRBV4-1 with TRBJ2-1, with D tentatively TRBD1 (7 bases). CDR1 is MGHRA and CDR2 is YSYEKL in the germline V gene. V shed 1 base and J shed 4 bases, with 11 bases lying between them. The CDR3 is made up of 15 amino acids. CDR3 residues: CASSQGQGGYNEQFF. DNA for the CDR3: TGCGCCAGCAGCCAAGGACAGGGAGGATACAATGAGCAGTTCTTC.

This clone has just one count. V usage is TRBV28 and J usage is TRBJ2-7; D call uncertain. The CDR3 is made up of 14 amino acids. Germline assignment: CDR1 MDHEN and CDR2 SYDVKM. Trimming pared 11 bases from V and 0 bases from J, leaving 17 bases between. The chain's CDR3 is CAGGPGHHSYEQYF. For the CDR3, the DNA is TGTGCCGGCGGCCCGGGCCATCACTCCTACGAGCAGTACTTC.

V usage is TRBV28 and J usage is TRBJ2-7, with 13 bases fitting TRBD2. This CDR3 comprises 17 residues. With V trimmed by 3 bases and J by 1 base, 6 bases remained unmatched. Per germline, CDR1 MDHEN and CDR2 SYDVKM. The CDR3 bases are TGTGCCAGCAGTTTCCCGGGACTAGCGGGACAGTCCTACGAGCAGTACTTC. Its translation: CASSFPGLAGQSYEQYF.

V usage is TRBV5-1 and J usage is TRBJ1-1; D is possibly TRBD1 (5 bases). The CDR3 sequence is 14 residues long. The V end was cut by 4 bases, the J end by 1 base, with 11 bases between. CDR1 is SGHRS and CDR2 is YFSETQ in the germline V gene. CDR3 sequence (DNA): TGCGCCAGCAGCCCAGGAAGGGGGAACACTGAAGCTTTCTTT. Amino acid sequence: CASSPGRGNTEAFF.

The genes are TRBV21-1 and TRBJ2-1; the table gives TRBD1 as D, unverified against the DNA. TRBV21-1 is noted as a pseudogene. This CDR3 is 20 amino acids long. DNA for the CDR3: TGTGCCAGCAGCAAAGGATCGGACAGGCGAGGGACTCCCTCACCGAATGAGCAGTTCTTC. It specifies CASSKGSDRRGTPSPNEQFF.

The chain links TRBV20-1 to TRBJ2-6, with D unresolved. Germline V gene sequence: CDR1 DFQATT, CDR2 SNEGSKA (reference sequence). Deletions cut 8 bases from V and 1 base from J, with 3 bases between. The CDR3 totals 11 residues. The CDR3 DNA follows: TGCAGTATGTCTGGGGCCAACGTCCTGACTTTC. Translation gives CSMSGANVLTF.

V usage is TRBV30 and J usage is TRBJ1-5, with D unclear. CDR3 length: 12 residues. Trimming took 2 bases from V and 6 from J, leaving 8 bases between them. Germline V gene data show CDR1 as GTSNPN and CDR2 as SVGIG (reference sequence). In DNA form, the CDR3 reads TGTGCCTGGAGTTTAGGGATTCAGCCCCAGCATTTT. Translated, it gives CAWSLGIQPQHF.